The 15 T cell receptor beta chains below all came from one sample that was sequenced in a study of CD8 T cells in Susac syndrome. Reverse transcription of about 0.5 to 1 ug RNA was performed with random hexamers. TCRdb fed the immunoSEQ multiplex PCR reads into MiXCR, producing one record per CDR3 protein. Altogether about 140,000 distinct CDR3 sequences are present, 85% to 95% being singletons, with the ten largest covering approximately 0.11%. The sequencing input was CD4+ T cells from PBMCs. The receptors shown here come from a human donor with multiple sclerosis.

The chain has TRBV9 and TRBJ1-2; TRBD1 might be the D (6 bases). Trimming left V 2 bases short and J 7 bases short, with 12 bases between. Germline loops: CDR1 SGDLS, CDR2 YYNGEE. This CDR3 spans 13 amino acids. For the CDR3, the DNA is TGTGCCAGCAGCGTCCACGGGACATTTGGCTACACCTTC. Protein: CASSVHGTFGYTF. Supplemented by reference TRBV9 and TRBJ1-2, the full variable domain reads DSGVTQTPKHLITATGQRVTLRCSPRSGDLSVYWYQQSLDQGLQFLIQYYNGEERAKGNILERFSAQQFPDLHSELNLSSLELGDSALYFCASSVHGTFGYTFGSGTRLTVV.

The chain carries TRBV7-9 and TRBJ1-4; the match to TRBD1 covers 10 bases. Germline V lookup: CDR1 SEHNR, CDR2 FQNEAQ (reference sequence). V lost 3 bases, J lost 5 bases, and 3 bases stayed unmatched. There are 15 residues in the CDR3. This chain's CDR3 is CASSLRTGGNEKLFF. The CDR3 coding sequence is TGTGCCAGCAGCTTGAGGACAGGGGGGAATGAAAAACTGTTTTTT.

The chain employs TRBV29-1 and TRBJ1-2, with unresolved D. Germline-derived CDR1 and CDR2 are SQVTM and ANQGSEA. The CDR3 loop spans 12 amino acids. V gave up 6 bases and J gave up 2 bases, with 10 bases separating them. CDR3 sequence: CSVLEVNYGYTF. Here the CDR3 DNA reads TGCAGCGTCTTGGAAGTAAACTATGGCTACACCTTC.

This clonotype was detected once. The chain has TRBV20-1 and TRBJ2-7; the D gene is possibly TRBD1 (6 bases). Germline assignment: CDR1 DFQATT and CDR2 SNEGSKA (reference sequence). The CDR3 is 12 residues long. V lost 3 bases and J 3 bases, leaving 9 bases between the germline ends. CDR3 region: CSARRTVYEQYF. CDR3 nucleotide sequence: TGCAGTGCTAGGAGGACAGTCTACGAGCAGTACTTC.

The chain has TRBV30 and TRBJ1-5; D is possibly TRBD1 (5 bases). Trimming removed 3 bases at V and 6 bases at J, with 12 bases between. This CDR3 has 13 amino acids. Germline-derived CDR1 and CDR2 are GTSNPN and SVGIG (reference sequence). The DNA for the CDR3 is TGTGCCTGGAGCCGGGGACTAAGTCAGCCCCAGCATTTT. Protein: CAWSRGLSQPQHF.

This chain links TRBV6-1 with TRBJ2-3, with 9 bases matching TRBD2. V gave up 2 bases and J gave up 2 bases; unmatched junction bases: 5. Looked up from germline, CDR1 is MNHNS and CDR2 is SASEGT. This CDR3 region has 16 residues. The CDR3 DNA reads TGTGCCAGCAGTGAATATGCTAGCGGGGCCACAGATACGCAGTATTTT. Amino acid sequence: CASSEYASGATDTQYF.

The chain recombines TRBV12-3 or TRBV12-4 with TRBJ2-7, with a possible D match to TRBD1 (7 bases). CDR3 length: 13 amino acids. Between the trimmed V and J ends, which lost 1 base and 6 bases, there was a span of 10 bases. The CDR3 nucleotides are TGTGCCAGCAGTTTAGGGCAGGGGGGCGAGCAGTACTTC. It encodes CASSLGQGGEQYF.

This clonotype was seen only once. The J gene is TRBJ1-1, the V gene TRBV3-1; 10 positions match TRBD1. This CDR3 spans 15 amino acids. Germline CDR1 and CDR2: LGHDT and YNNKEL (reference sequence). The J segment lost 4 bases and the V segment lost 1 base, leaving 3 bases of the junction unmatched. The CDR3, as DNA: TGTGCCAGCAGCCAAGGACAGGGGGCGGGCACTGAAGCTTTCTTT. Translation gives CASSQGQGAGTEAFF.

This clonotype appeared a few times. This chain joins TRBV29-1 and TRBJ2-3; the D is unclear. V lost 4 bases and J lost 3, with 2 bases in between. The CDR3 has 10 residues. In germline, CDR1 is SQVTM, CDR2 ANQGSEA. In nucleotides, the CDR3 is TGCAGCGTTGGGACAGATACGCAGTATTTT. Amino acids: CSVGTDTQYF.

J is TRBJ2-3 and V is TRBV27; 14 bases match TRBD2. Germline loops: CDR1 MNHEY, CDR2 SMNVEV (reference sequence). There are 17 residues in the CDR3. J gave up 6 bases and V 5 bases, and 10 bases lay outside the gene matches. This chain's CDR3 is CASSLQGLAGDRDTQYF. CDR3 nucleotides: TGTGCCAGCAGTCTTCAGGGACTAGCGGGAGATCGTGATACGCAGTATTTT.

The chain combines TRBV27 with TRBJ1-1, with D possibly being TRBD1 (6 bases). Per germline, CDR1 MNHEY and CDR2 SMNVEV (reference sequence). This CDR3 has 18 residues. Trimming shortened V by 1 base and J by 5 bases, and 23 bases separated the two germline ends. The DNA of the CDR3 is TGTGCCAGCAGTTTATTGTCACGGGACAATCGGGGAGTTACTGAAGCTTTCTTT. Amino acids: CASSLLSRDNRGVTEAFF.

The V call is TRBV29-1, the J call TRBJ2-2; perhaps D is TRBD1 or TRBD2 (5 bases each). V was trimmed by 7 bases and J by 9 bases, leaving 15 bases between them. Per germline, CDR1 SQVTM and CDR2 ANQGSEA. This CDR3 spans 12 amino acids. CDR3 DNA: TGCAGCGCCGGGACCTCCGGGCGGGAGCTGTTTTTT. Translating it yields CSAGTSGRELFF.

The CDR3 loop is CASSVVPGGGQETQYF. Here the CDR3 DNA reads TGTGCCAGCAGCGTAGTTCCCGGGGGGGGACAAGAGACCCAGTACTTC. V usage is TRBV9 and J usage is TRBJ2-5; 8 nucleotides match TRBD2. CDR1 SGDLS and CDR2 YYNGEE come from the germline V gene. The trim removed 0 bases at V and 2 bases at J, leaving 6 bases unmatched. This CDR3 contains 16 residues.

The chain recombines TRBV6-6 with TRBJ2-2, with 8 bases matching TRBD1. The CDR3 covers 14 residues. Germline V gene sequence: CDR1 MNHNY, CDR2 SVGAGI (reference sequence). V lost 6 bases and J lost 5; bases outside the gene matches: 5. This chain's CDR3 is CASSGQGKTGELFF. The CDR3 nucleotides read TGTGCCAGCAGCGGACAGGGAAAGACCGGGGAGCTGTTTTTT.

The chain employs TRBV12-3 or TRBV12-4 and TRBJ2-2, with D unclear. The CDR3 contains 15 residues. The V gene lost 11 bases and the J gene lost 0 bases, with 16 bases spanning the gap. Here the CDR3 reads CAGRRTTANTGELFF. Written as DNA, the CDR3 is TGTGCCGGTAGACGGACCACCGCGAACACCGGGGAGCTGTTTTTT.